One and the same sample provided the 30 T cell receptor beta chains below, sequenced in a study of CD8 T cells in Susac syndrome. RNA, at about 0.45 to 1 ug, was reverse transcribed with random hexamers. One entry per CDR3 protein, called by TCRdb with MiXCR from the immunoSEQ multiplex PCR reads. The repertoire holds a few hundred thousand distinct CDR3 sequences, with 70% to 90% as singletons. Sequencing input: CD8+ T cells from PBMCs. These receptors were collected from a human donor with multiple sclerosis.

The gene calls are TRBV21-1 and TRBJ2-7; whether TRBD2, the table's D call, matches the DNA was not checked. TRBV21-1 is reported as a pseudogene. This CDR3 is built from 16 residues. The CDR3 sequence: CASSKYLRTPVYEQYF. For the CDR3, the DNA is TGTGCCAGCAGCAAATACCTCAGGACTCCAGTCTACGAGCAGTACTTC.

This clonotype was detected once. The J gene is TRBJ1-2, the V gene TRBV25-1; 12 bases match TRBD1. Germline CDR1 reads MGHDK; CDR2 reads SYGVNS. V lost 5 bases to trimming and J lost 5 bases; unmatched junction nucleotides: 6. This CDR3 is 15 amino acids long. The DNA for the CDR3 is TGTGCCAGCAGTACAGGGGACAGGGGGCATTATGGCTACACCTTC. This sequence encodes CASSTGDRGHYGYTF.

DNA for the CDR3: TGTGCCAGCAGTCCATCAACAGGACAGGCGAGCTACGAGCAGTACTTC. Its translation: CASSPSTGQASYEQYF. The V and J genes are TRBV27 and TRBJ2-7; 7 bases are a match to TRBD1. The ends lost 5 bases at V and 3 bases at J; junction bases unmatched: 13. The CDR3 spans 16 residues. Germline V gene lookup returns CDR1 MNHEY and CDR2 SMNVEV (reference sequence).

This chain connects TRBV27 to TRBJ2-5, with D perhaps matching TRBD2 (6 bases). This CDR3 comprises 14 residues. The V gene's germline CDR1 is MNHEY and CDR2 SMNVEV (reference sequence). V was clipped by 2 bases and J by 5 bases, with 12 bases between them. The CDR3 is CASSLVGGWETQYF. CDR3 DNA: TGTGCCAGCAGTTTAGTCGGAGGGTGGGAGACCCAGTACTTC.

The chain joins TRBV30 to TRBJ2-2; 9 nucleotides match TRBD1. Germline loops: CDR1 GTSNPN, CDR2 SVGIG (reference sequence). The CDR3 loop spans 18 amino acids. Germline trimming cut 2 bases from V and 3 bases from J; bases unmatched to any gene: 13. CDR3: CAWSPAHRDRVYTGELFF. The CDR3 DNA follows: TGTGCCTGGAGTCCTGCCCACCGGGACAGGGTGTACACCGGGGAGCTGTTTTTT. The full variable domain, rest sourced from reference TRBV30 and TRBJ2-2, is SQTIHQWPATLVQPVGSPLSLECTVEGTSNPNLYWYRQAAGRGLQLLFYSVGIGQISSEVPQNLSASRPQDRQFILSSKKLLLSDSGFYLCAWSPAHRDRVYTGELFFGEGSRLTVL.

The chain has TRBV27 and TRBJ1-2; D is ambiguous. Trimming took off 8 bases at V and 1 base at J, with 14 bases between the two ends. The V gene's germline CDR1 is MNHEY and CDR2 SMNVEV (reference sequence). The CDR3 sequence is 14 residues long. CDR3 in DNA: TGTGCCAGCCACCCCGGACGGCTTAACTATGGCTACACCTTC. This translates into CASHPGRLNYGYTF.

This chain joins TRBV5-1 and TRBJ1-1, with D possibly being TRBD1 (6 bases). Trimming left V 6 bases short and J 5 bases short, with 11 bases between. CDR3 length equals 12 residues. Germline assignment: CDR1 SGHRS and CDR2 YFSETQ. This chain's CDR3 is CASTAGETEAFF. The CDR3, as DNA: TGCGCCAGCACCGCAGGGGAAACTGAAGCTTTCTTT.

This rearrangement joins TRBV7-9 to TRBJ2-1, with 7 bases matching TRBD1. This CDR3 is built from 17 residues. V lost 4 bases to trimming and J lost 2 bases; unmatched junction nucleotides: 11. Germline V gene lookup returns CDR1 SEHNR and CDR2 FQNEAQ (reference sequence). CDR3 sequence: CASSSQPPGQTYNEQFF. The CDR3 DNA reads TGTGCCAGCAGCTCCCAACCCCCGGGACAGACCTACAATGAGCAGTTCTTC.

The V and J genes are TRBV27 and TRBJ1-1, with D tentatively TRBD1 (5 bases). Germline-derived CDR1 and CDR2 are MNHEY and SMNVEV (reference sequence). V gave up 6 bases and J gave up 5 bases, with 16 bases separating them. This CDR3 is built from 14 residues. This CDR3 reads CASSMFSGGTEAFF. In DNA, the CDR3 is TGTGCCAGCAGCATGTTTTCCGGGGGAACTGAAGCTTTCTTT.

For this clonotype: A junction end diverges from the germline sequence, so it may reflect a read error. The chain employs TRBV6-1 and TRBJ1-5; 7 positions match TRBD1. Germline CDR1 is MNHNS and CDR2 is SASEGT. This CDR3 has 15 residues. CDR3 residues: CVSRDSSYSNQPQHF. CDR3 nucleotide sequence: TGTGTCAGCAGGGACAGCTCATATAGCAATCAGCCCCAGCATTTT.

This chain links TRBV5-6 with TRBJ2-6, with D possibly called TRBD1 or TRBD2 (5 bases each). V lost 1 base and J 0 bases, leaving 20 bases between the germline ends. The length of the CDR3 is 20 residues. Germline values: CDR1 SGHDT, CDR2 YYEEEE. CDR3 nucleotide sequence: TGTGCCAGCAGCTTGTTTCTTCTCGGGACGAAGAGCTCTGGGGCCAACGTCCTGACTTTC. Translating it yields CASSLFLLGTKSSGANVLTF.

The chain couples TRBV2 to TRBJ1-1, with 8 bases that match TRBD1. The CDR3 is 13 residues long. Germline loops: CDR1 SNHLY, CDR2 FYNNEI. The J segment lost 4 bases and the V segment lost 8 bases, leaving 6 bases of the junction unmatched. The CDR3 DNA reads TGTGCCAGCTCTTGGACAGGGCCCACTGAAGCTTTCTTT. It is translated as CASSWTGPTEAFF. Supplemented by reference TRBV2 and TRBJ1-1, the full variable domain reads EPEVTQTPSHQVTQMGQEVILRCVPISNHLYFYWYRQILGQKVEFLVSFYNNEISEKSEIFDDQFSVERPDGSNFTLKIRSTKLEDSAMYFCASSWTGPTEAFFGQGTRLTVV.

V gene TRBV25-1 combines with J gene TRBJ2-3; 9 bases are shared with TRBD2. Germline assignment: CDR1 MGHDK and CDR2 SYGVNS. This CDR3 region has 16 residues. The V gene end was trimmed by 4 bases and the J gene end by 4 bases; junction bases not matched to a gene: 9. CDR3 bases: TGTGCCAGCAGTGGATTAGCGGGAGAAGAGGCAGATACGCAGTATTTT. Residues: CASSGLAGEEADTQYF.

The V call is TRBV6-6, the J call TRBJ2-7; D perhaps matches TRBD2 (5 bases). Trimming stripped 0 bases from V and 4 bases from J, with 13 bases between. The germline CDR1 and CDR2 sequences are MNHNY and SVGAGI (reference sequence). The CDR3 consists of 15 residues. The CDR3 is CASSYSKASWYEQYF. As DNA, the CDR3 is TGTGCCAGCAGTTACTCGAAGGCTAGCTGGTACGAGCAGTACTTC.

This rearrangement joins TRBV12-3 or TRBV12-4 to TRBJ2-7, with D perhaps TRBD1 (5 bases). The V gene lost 1 base and the J gene lost 4 bases, with 11 bases spanning the gap. CDR3 length: 14 residues. The CDR3 spells CASSLGQKGYEQYF. The CDR3 nucleotides read TGTGCCAGCAGTTTAGGACAGAAAGGATACGAGCAGTACTTC.

The CDR3 nucleotides read TGTGCCAGTAGTATCAGGCTCTACAATGAGCAGTTCTTC. This encodes CASSIRLYNEQFF. This rearrangement joins TRBV19 to TRBJ2-1; D is unresolved. The CDR3 extends over 13 amino acids. Per the germline V gene, CDR1 is LNHDA and CDR2 is SQIVND (reference sequence). Trimming left V 3 bases short and J 3 bases short, with 6 bases between.

The V call is TRBV9, the J call TRBJ2-7; unclear D gene. The germline gives CDR1 SGDLS, CDR2 YYNGEE. CDR3 length: 13 residues. V was pared by 0 bases and J by 7 bases, with 11 bases between. The CDR3 reads CASSVGDLREQYF. The CDR3 DNA reads TGTGCCAGCAGCGTAGGAGACTTGCGGGAGCAGTACTTC. The full variable domain, with the rest looked up from reference TRBV9 and TRBJ2-7, is DSGVTQTPKHLITATGQRVTLRCSPRSGDLSVYWYQQSLDQGLQFLIQYYNGEERAKGNILERFSAQQFPDLHSELNLSSLELGDSALYFCASSVGDLREQYFGPGTRLTVT.

The V and J genes are TRBV2 and TRBJ2-7; 7 nucleotides agree with TRBD2. J was trimmed by 6 bases and V by 7 bases; bases with no gene match: 9. From germline, CDR1 is SNHLY and CDR2 FYNNEI. The CDR3 loop spans 13 amino acids. CDR3 bases: TGTGCCAGCACCCCCTCGACTAGCCCCGAGCAGTACTTC. The encoded protein is CASTPSTSPEQYF.

The V gene is TRBV5-1, the J gene TRBJ2-3, with D perhaps TRBD1 or TRBD2 (6 bases each). The CDR3 has 16 amino acids. The ends were cut back, 6 bases at V and 2 bases at J, with 19 bases in the middle. CDR1 is SGHRS, CDR2 YFSETQ, per germline. As DNA, the CDR3 is TGCGCCAGCACCCTGGCCGGGGGCGGCCTCACAGATACGCAGTATTTT. Translating it yields CASTLAGGGLTDTQYF.

This chain connects TRBV24-1 to TRBJ1-2; D uncertain. CDR3 length equals 14 residues. The germline gives CDR1 KGHDR, CDR2 SFDVKD. Trimming took off 2 bases at V and 4 bases at J, with 10 bases between the two ends. DNA of the CDR3: TGTGCCACCAGTGATTCTAGAGGATTCTATGGCTACACCTTC. Its protein product is CATSDSRGFYGYTF.

V is TRBV27 and J is TRBJ2-1; no firm D call. Trimming shortened V by 4 bases and J by 3 bases, and 7 bases separated the two germline ends. The CDR3 totals 13 residues. Germline lookup yields CDR1 MNHEY and CDR2 SMNVEV (reference sequence). This CDR3 is CASSSDFYNEQFF. The CDR3 DNA follows: TGTGCCAGCAGTTCAGACTTCTACAATGAGCAGTTCTTC.

The CDR3 coding sequence is TGTGCCAGCAGCGTAGCCGACAACTACGAGCAGTACTTC. As protein: CASSVADNYEQYF. The J gene is TRBJ2-7, the V gene TRBV9; no clear D. Trimming left V 0 bases short and J 3 bases short, with 7 bases between. In germline, CDR1 is SGDLS, CDR2 YYNGEE. This CDR3 spans 13 amino acids.

J is TRBJ2-3 and V is TRBV7-9; D is unresolved. Germline CDR1 SEHNR, CDR2 FQNEAQ (reference sequence). This CDR3 contains 12 residues. V lost 3 bases to trimming and J lost 4 bases, with 5 bases between them. CDR3 nucleotides: TGTGCCAGCAGCTTCCAGCCAGATACGCAGTATTTT. This gives the protein CASSFQPDTQYF.

The genes are TRBV28 and TRBJ1-4, with no clear D. Trimming pared 5 bases from V and 0 bases from J, leaving 13 bases between. Germline assignment: CDR1 MDHEN and CDR2 SYDVKM. The CDR3 extends over 16 amino acids. The CDR3 bases are TGTGCCAGCAGTCTACTAATGTCCCCAACTAATGAAAAACTGTTTTTT. The encoded protein is CASSLLMSPTNEKLFF.

This chain links TRBV28 with TRBJ2-3; no firm D call. Deletions cut 7 bases from V and 0 bases from J, with 17 bases between. Germline assignment: CDR1 MDHEN and CDR2 SYDVKM. CDR3 length: 16 residues. The CDR3 bases are TGTGCCAGCAATAAACCGAGGAGCCTGAGCACAGATACGCAGTATTTT. Translating it yields CASNKPRSLSTDTQYF.

The chain has TRBV9 and TRBJ2-1, with 8 bases identical to TRBD2. The V segment lost 3 bases and the J segment 6 bases; nucleotides outside the gene matches: 17. In germline, CDR1 is SGDLS, CDR2 YYNGEE. The CDR3 sequence is 18 residues long. The CDR3 DNA sequence: TGTGCCAGCAGCGAAAGGCCTACCGGGACTAGTATAGGCAATGAGCAGTTCTTC. Protein sequence: CASSERPTGTSIGNEQFF. The full variable domain, in which reference TRBV9 and TRBJ2-1 provide the parts outside the CDR3, is DSGVTQTPKHLITATGQRVTLRCSPRSGDLSVYWYQQSLDQGLQFLIQYYNGEERAKGNILERFSAQQFPDLHSELNLSSLELGDSALYFCASSERPTGTSIGNEQFFGPGTRLTVL.

V usage is TRBV28 and J usage is TRBJ2-7; 7 positions agree with TRBD1. In germline, CDR1 is MDHEN, CDR2 SYDVKM. This CDR3 region has 12 residues. Trimming at V came to 6 bases and at J to 4 bases, leaving 3 bases not matched to a gene. The CDR3 loop is CASRPGQYEQYF. CDR3 sequence (DNA): TGTGCCAGCAGACCGGGACAGTACGAGCAGTACTTC.

The chain recombines TRBV20-1 with TRBJ2-7; TRBD1 matches at 7 bases. The CDR3 has 18 amino acids. V lost 0 bases and J lost 2; bases outside the gene matches: 16. Germline CDR1 DFQATT, CDR2 SNEGSKA (reference sequence). The CDR3 DNA is TGCAGTGCTAGAGATTTGGGCGATTCGGGACAGACACCCTACGAGCAGTACTTC. Encoded protein: CSARDLGDSGQTPYEQYF.

This clonotype appeared a single time. The V gene is TRBV15, the J gene TRBJ2-7; 8 bases align to TRBD1. The germline V gene has CDR1 LNHNV and CDR2 YYDKDF (reference sequence). Trimming at V came to 9 bases and at J to 4 bases, leaving 11 bases not matched to a gene. The CDR3 runs to 14 residues. The CDR3 protein is CATTSGGEGYEQYF. CDR3 nucleotide sequence: TGTGCCACGACCTCAGGGGGCGAAGGGTACGAGCAGTACTTC.

The V call is TRBV18, the J call TRBJ2-2; TRBD2 is a possible D gene (5 bases). Germline V lookup: CDR1 KGHSH, CDR2 LQKENI. The CDR3 contains 16 residues. V lost 1 base and J lost 3, with 12 bases in between. CDR3 protein: CASSPRTGRYTGELFF. The CDR3 region has the DNA TGTGCCAGCTCACCACGAACGGGAAGATACACCGGGGAGCTGTTTTTT.